These 27 T cell receptor beta chains were all obtained from the same sample, sequenced in a study of T cell repertoires in cytomegalovirus infection. Which antigens these TCRs recognize remains unknown. MiXCR, run by TCRdb on the reads, gives a single entry per CDR3 protein. The sample has roughly 160,000 distinct CDR3 sequences, about a fifth seen once; the top ten hold 25%. The specimen was CD8+ T cells from cultured PBMCs, collected from culture after CMV antigen stimulation. These receptors were obtained from a human donor in good health (CMV status not recorded). Some clones in this sample may be carry-over from other donors' samples.

This clonotype was found a few times. The rearrangement joins TRBV6-2 or TRBV6-3 to TRBJ1-2; D gene unclear. The V gene lost 3 bases and the J gene lost 1 base, with 0 bases spanning the gap. There are 11 residues in the CDR3. The V gene's germline CDR1 is MNHEY and CDR2 SVGEGT. The CDR3 DNA sequence: TGTGCCAGCAGTTATAACTATGGCTACACCTTC. Translation gives CASSYNYGYTF.

The V gene is TRBV28, the J gene TRBJ1-1; the match to TRBD1 covers 9 bases. Germline V gives CDR1 MDHEN, CDR2 SYDVKM. CDR3 length equals 12 residues. V shed 6 bases and J 11 bases; nucleotides not matched to a gene: 7. The CDR3 reads CASRGDREHAFF. The CDR3 coding sequence is TGTGCCAGCAGGGGGGACAGGGAGCATGCTTTCTTT.

The chain couples TRBV7-2 to TRBJ2-3; tentatively, D is TRBD2 (6 bases). This CDR3 comprises 14 residues. Trimming shortened V by 3 bases and J by 2 bases, and 9 bases separated the two germline ends. Germline V gene sequence: CDR1 SGHTA, CDR2 FQGNSA. Here the CDR3 DNA reads TGTGCCAGCAGCTTGGAGGGGTTCACAGATACGCAGTATTTT. Residues: CASSLEGFTDTQYF.

In its sample, this clonotype is medium-sized (0.01 to 0.1%). The chain couples TRBV12-3 or TRBV12-4 to TRBJ1-5; no clear D. V was shortened by 6 bases and J by 3 bases, with 9 bases between the two germline ends. The CDR3 has 13 amino acids. CDR3 region: CASSAWINQPQHF. The CDR3 DNA sequence: TGTGCCAGCAGCGCCTGGATCAATCAGCCCCAGCATTTT.

This clonotype was seen a handful of times. The genes are TRBV7-6 and TRBJ2-7; D may be TRBD1 (6 bases). CDR1 is SGHVS, CDR2 FNYEAQ, per germline. CDR3 length: 15 residues. The germline V and J ends were trimmed by 1 base and 3 bases, with 13 bases remaining between them. CDR3 in DNA: TGTGCCAGCAGCTTAGGATGGGGGCCGAACTACGAGCAGTACTTC. Translating gives CASSLGWGPNYEQYF.

The genes are TRBV4-1 and TRBJ2-1; maybe TRBD1 (6 bases). Trimming removed 0 bases from V and 0 bases from J, with 15 bases in between. Per germline, CDR1 MGHRA and CDR2 YSYEKL. This CDR3 contains 18 residues. The CDR3 DNA reads as TGCGCCAGCAGCCAAGAAGAAACAGGGCTGAGCTCCTACAATGAGCAGTTCTTC. This sequence encodes CASSQEETGLSSYNEQFF.

This clonotype was counted between two and nine times. The chain joins TRBV4-1 to TRBJ1-1; no reliable D call. This CDR3 comprises 19 residues. Germline V gene sequence: CDR1 MGHRA, CDR2 YSYEKL. The germline V and J ends were trimmed by 3 bases and 0 bases, with 23 bases remaining between them. The CDR3 spells CASSHMKGGDRGLNTEAFF. The CDR3 bases are TGCGCCAGCAGCCATATGAAGGGCGGTGACCGAGGGTTGAACACTGAAGCTTTCTTT.

V is TRBV6-2 or TRBV6-3 and J is TRBJ2-6; D not resolved. Germline V gene data show CDR1 as MNHEY and CDR2 as SVGEGT. The CDR3 consists of 17 residues. Trimming removed 2 bases from V and 2 bases from J, with 13 bases in between. CDR3 DNA sequence: TGTGCCAGCAGTTACAGGGTGGGCGAAGCTGGGGCCAACGTCCTGACTTTC. Translation gives CASSYRVGEAGANVLTF.

This clonotype was seen only a few times. V usage is TRBV27 and J usage is TRBJ1-2; 10 positions agree with TRBD1. There are 14 residues in the CDR3. J gave up 8 bases and V 4 bases, and 7 bases lay outside the gene matches. Germline CDR1 MNHEY, CDR2 SMNVEV (reference sequence). The CDR3 reads CASSSIRDRGGYTF. The CDR3 nucleotides are TGTGCCAGCAGTTCTATCCGGGACAGGGGCGGCTACACCTTC.

The sample holds many counts of this clonotype. The chain uses TRBV7-9 and TRBJ2-2, with TRBD2 matching over 16 bases. V dropped 6 bases and J dropped 2; count of bases not matched to a gene: 18. From germline, CDR1 is SEHNR and CDR2 FQNEAQ (reference sequence). The CDR3 totals 22 residues. The CDR3 DNA reads as TGTGCCAGCAGTGATCACCGCGCAGGGACTAGCGGGGGGGCGTCTAACACCGGGGAGCTGTTTTTT. Its translation is CASSDHRAGTSGGASNTGELFF.

The table lists this clonotype with a few counts. The V and J genes are TRBV4-3 and TRBJ2-1; a possible D gene is TRBD2 (5 bases). This CDR3 contains 14 residues. CDR1 is LGHNA, CDR2 YSLEER, per germline. Trimming pared 4 bases from V and 15 bases from J, leaving 22 bases between. The CDR3 loop reads CASSLSTSKEVRFF. For the CDR3, the DNA is TGCGCCAGCAGCCTCTCAACTAGTAAGGAGGTACGGTTCTTC.

This chain joins TRBV7-6 and TRBJ1-2, with D possibly TRBD1 on 5 matching bases. V was cut by 5 bases and J by 6 bases, with 16 bases left in between. The length of the CDR3 is 14 residues. Germline V gene data show CDR1 as SGHVS and CDR2 as FNYEAQ. CDR3 amino acids: CASSGRRGGDGYTF. The CDR3 DNA sequence: TGTGCCAGCAGCGGGCGACGGGGAGGGGATGGCTACACCTTC.

This clonotype was observed a handful of times. The chain has TRBV6-1 and TRBJ2-3; 11 nucleotides line up with TRBD2. After removal of 5 bases from V and 1 base from J, the junction contained 5 bases not matched to a gene. Germline V CDR1 and CDR2: MNHNS, SASEGT. The CDR3 is 16 residues long. CDR3 in amino acids: CASSSIAGGRTDTQYF. CDR3 coding DNA: TGTGCCAGCAGTTCGATAGCGGGGGGGCGCACAGATACGCAGTATTTT.

The chain links TRBV20-1 to TRBJ2-7; TRBD1 is a possible D gene (5 bases). V was cut by 4 bases and J by 4 bases, with 20 bases left in between. CDR3 length equals 15 residues. Looked up from germline, CDR1 is DFQATT and CDR2 is SNEGSKA (reference sequence). CDR3 amino acids: CSAKSSRTTIYEQYF. The DNA for the CDR3 is TGCAGTGCTAAGTCTAGTCGGACAACGATTTACGAGCAGTACTTC.

V and J are TRBV12-3 or TRBV12-4 and TRBJ2-1, with 13 positions matching TRBD2. Trimming cost V 6 bases and J 0 bases; bases outside gene matches: 8. The CDR3 loop spans 18 amino acids. This CDR3 reads CASSLGTSGASSYNEQFF. In nucleotides, the CDR3 is TGTGCCAGCAGCCTAGGGACTAGCGGGGCGAGCTCCTACAATGAGCAGTTCTTC.

This clonotype was counted ten times or more. J is TRBJ1-1 and V is TRBV6-5; no firm D call. Germline assignment: CDR1 MNHEY and CDR2 SVGAGI. V was cut by 6 bases and J by 0 bases, with 8 bases left in between. CDR3 length equals 13 residues. CDR3 coding DNA: TGTGCCAGCAGCTTTGGGCTGAACACTGAAGCTTTCTTT. It translates to CASSFGLNTEAFF.

The V gene is TRBV7-2, the J gene TRBJ2-3, with D perhaps TRBD1 (6 bases). The CDR3 loop spans 15 amino acids. The V gene's germline CDR1 is SGHTA and CDR2 FQGNSA. Trimming removed 1 base from V and 5 bases from J, with 13 bases in between. CDR3 sequence: CASSLGGQRQDTQYF. The CDR3 DNA reads as TGTGCCAGCAGCTTAGGTGGACAGCGTCAAGATACGCAGTATTTT.

The rearrangement joins TRBV7-2 to TRBJ1-2, with unresolved D. In germline, CDR1 is SGHTA, CDR2 FQGNSA. Between the trimmed V and J ends, which lost 5 bases and 0 bases, there was a span of 4 bases. The CDR3 has 12 residues. This CDR3 reads CASSPANYGYTF. DNA for the CDR3: TGTGCCAGCAGCCCCGCTAACTATGGCTACACCTTC.

This clonotype was observed a few times. The rearrangement links TRBV4-2 to TRBJ2-3; TRBD2 agrees at 14 bases. Germline CDR1 reads LGHNA; CDR2 reads YNFKEQ. CDR3 length equals 19 residues. Trimming cost V 0 bases and J 4 bases; bases outside gene matches: 9. The CDR3 DNA sequence: TGTGCCAGCAGCCAAGACCCCCTCGGACTAGCGGGGGGCCCAGATACGCAGTATTTT. Translating gives CASSQDPLGLAGGPDTQYF.

This clonotype was observed a handful of times. The chain is built from TRBV29-1 and TRBJ2-4, with 9 bases lining up with TRBD1. The germline gives CDR1 SQVTM, CDR2 ANQGSEA. V lost 0 bases, J lost 3 bases, and 6 bases stayed unmatched. This CDR3 is 16 amino acids long. CDR3 in amino acids: CSVEDLRTGVKNIQYF. In DNA, the CDR3 is TGCAGCGTTGAAGATCTCAGGACAGGGGTCAAAAACATTCAGTACTTC. Based on the CDR3 plus reference TRBV29-1 and TRBJ2-4, the full variable domain is SAVISQKPSRDICQRGTSLTIQCQVDSQVTMMFWYRQQPGQSLTLIATANQGSEATYESGFVIDKFPISRPNLTFSTLTVSNMSPEDSSIYLCSVEDLRTGVKNIQYFGAGTRLSVL.

V is TRBV7-9 and J is TRBJ1-1; the D gene is possibly TRBD1 (6 bases). V was cut by 10 bases and J by 3 bases, with 15 bases left in between. Germline V lookup: CDR1 SEHNR, CDR2 FQNEAQ (reference sequence). The CDR3 sequence is 13 residues long. The CDR3 loop is CATRWEGDTEAFF. The CDR3 nucleotides are TGTGCCACCCGGTGGGAGGGGGACACTGAAGCTTTCTTT.

There are a few counts of this clonotype. V gene TRBV7-9 combines with J gene TRBJ2-1; D possibly corresponds to TRBD1 (5 bases). Between the trimmed V and J ends, which lost 5 bases and 4 bases, there was a span of 15 bases. CDR3 size: 15 residues. CDR1 and CDR2 from the germline V gene are SEHNR and FQNEAQ (reference sequence). CDR3 residues: CASSPRRTPYNEQFF. The CDR3, as DNA: TGTGCCAGCAGCCCAAGGCGGACACCGTACAATGAGCAGTTCTTC.

This clonotype was seen a few times. This chain uses TRBV7-8 with TRBJ2-7, with 8 bases aligning to TRBD2. The trim removed 4 bases at V and 4 bases at J, leaving 6 bases unmatched. The CDR3 runs to 14 residues. Germline V gene data show CDR1 as SGHVS and CDR2 as FQNEAQ. CDR3 loop: CASSSQRGLYEQYF. CDR3 sequence (DNA): TGTGCCAGCAGCTCCCAGCGGGGGCTGTACGAGCAGTACTTC.

This clonotype was seen a few times. This rearrangement joins TRBV5-3 to TRBJ2-1; D gene uncertain. TRBV5-3 is treated as an ORF (open reading frame) with a function not yet certain. This CDR3 comprises 12 residues. Trimming stripped 8 bases from V and 4 bases from J, with 10 bases between. The CDR3 region is CASSLFYNEQFF. Here the CDR3 DNA reads TGTGCCAGCAGCCTTTTTTACAATGAGCAGTTCTTC.

The rearrangement joins TRBV27 to TRBJ1-1, with D possibly being TRBD1 (5 bases). Per the germline V gene, CDR1 is MNHEY and CDR2 is SMNVEV (reference sequence). This CDR3 has 17 amino acids. The V end lost 1 base, the J end lost 5 bases, and 20 bases lay between the germline ends. The CDR3 loop reads CASSLCCPGPLGTEAFF. CDR3 coding DNA: TGTGCCAGCAGTTTATGCTGCCCGGGACCCCTAGGGACTGAAGCTTTCTTT.

This clonotype was observed a handful of times. The chain employs TRBV19 and TRBJ2-7; either TRBD1 or TRBD2 may fit D (5 bases each). Germline V gives CDR1 LNHDA, CDR2 SQIVND (reference sequence). The CDR3 is 12 residues long. V lost 5 bases to trimming and J lost 7 bases, with 12 bases between them. In DNA form, the CDR3 reads TGTGCCAGTAGTGCCAGTTGGGGGGAGCAGTACTTC. Translated: CASSASWGEQYF.

Note on this clonotype: Relative to the germline gene, one junction end is altered; a read error may explain this. The V call is TRBV20-1, the J call TRBJ2-6; D is possibly TRBD1 (5 bases). This CDR3 contains 15 residues. Germline lookup yields CDR1 DFQATT and CDR2 SNEGSKA (reference sequence). As DNA, the CDR3 is TGCAGTGCTAGGGAGCCTCCCTCTGGGGCCAACGGCCTGACTTTC. Amino acids: CSAREPPSGANGLTF.